The source of this TCR beta chain is a study of control samples from healthy donors and cancer patients. The V end was cut by 6 bases, the J end by 2 bases, with 19 bases between. In germline, CDR1 is SQVTM, CDR2 ANQGSEA. The CDR3 consists of 15 residues. Some clones are missing from TCRdb's copy, which holds only in-frame ones; the method was immunoSEQ multiplex PCR. The data contain 25,000 to 35,000 clones, 91% of them singletons. Sequenced: PBMCs. V gene TRBV29-1 combines with J gene TRBJ1-1; a weak D match, TRBD1 (5 bases). The TCR was taken from a man aged 50 to 60 with lung cancer. In nucleotides, the CDR3 is TGCAGCGTCGATCTATCGGGACGAGCAAACACTGAAGCTTTCTTT. Encoded protein: CSVDLSGRANTEAFF.